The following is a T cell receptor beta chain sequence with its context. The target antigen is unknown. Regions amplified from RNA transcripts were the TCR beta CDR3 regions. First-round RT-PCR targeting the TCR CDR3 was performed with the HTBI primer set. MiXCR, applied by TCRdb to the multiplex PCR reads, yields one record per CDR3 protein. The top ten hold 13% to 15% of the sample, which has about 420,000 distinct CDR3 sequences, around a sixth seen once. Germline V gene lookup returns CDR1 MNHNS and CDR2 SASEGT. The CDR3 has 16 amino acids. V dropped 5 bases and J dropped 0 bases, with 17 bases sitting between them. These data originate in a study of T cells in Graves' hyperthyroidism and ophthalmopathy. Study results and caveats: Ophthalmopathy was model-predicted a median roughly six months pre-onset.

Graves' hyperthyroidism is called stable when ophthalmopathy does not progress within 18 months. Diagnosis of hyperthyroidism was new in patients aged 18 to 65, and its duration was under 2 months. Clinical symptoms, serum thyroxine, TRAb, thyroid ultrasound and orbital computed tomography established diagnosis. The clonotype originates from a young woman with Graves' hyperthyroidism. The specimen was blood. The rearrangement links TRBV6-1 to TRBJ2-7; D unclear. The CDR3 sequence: CASSNAQGRSSYEQYF. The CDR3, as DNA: TGTGCCAGCAGTAACGCCCAAGGCCGGAGCTCCTACGAGCAGTACTTC.